The TCR beta chain under discussion was sequenced for a study of T cell repertoires in cytomegalovirus infection. Study-level information: Shared public TCR beta signatures pointed to both CMV infection and a matching HLA type.

TCRdb used MiXCR to reprocess the reads, holding one entry per CDR3 protein. The sample shows about 500,000 distinct CDR3 sequences, 30% to 40% of them seen only once. J lost 5 bases, V lost 6 bases, and 7 bases had no gene match. The CDR3 contains 14 residues. Germline CDR1 is MDHEN and CDR2 is SYDVKM. Notes on this clonotype: The antigen remains unidentified.

The J gene is TRBJ1-5, the V gene TRBV28; 7 nucleotides line up with TRBD1. The sequence was collected from a human donor in good health (CMV status not recorded). Some clones in this sample may be carry-over from other donors' samples. The starting material was cultured PBMCs, obtained from culture after CMV antigen stimulation. CDR3 sequence reads: CASRTGQTYQPQHF. Written as DNA, the CDR3 is TGTGCCAGCAGGACGGGACAGACCTATCAGCCCCAGCATTTT.